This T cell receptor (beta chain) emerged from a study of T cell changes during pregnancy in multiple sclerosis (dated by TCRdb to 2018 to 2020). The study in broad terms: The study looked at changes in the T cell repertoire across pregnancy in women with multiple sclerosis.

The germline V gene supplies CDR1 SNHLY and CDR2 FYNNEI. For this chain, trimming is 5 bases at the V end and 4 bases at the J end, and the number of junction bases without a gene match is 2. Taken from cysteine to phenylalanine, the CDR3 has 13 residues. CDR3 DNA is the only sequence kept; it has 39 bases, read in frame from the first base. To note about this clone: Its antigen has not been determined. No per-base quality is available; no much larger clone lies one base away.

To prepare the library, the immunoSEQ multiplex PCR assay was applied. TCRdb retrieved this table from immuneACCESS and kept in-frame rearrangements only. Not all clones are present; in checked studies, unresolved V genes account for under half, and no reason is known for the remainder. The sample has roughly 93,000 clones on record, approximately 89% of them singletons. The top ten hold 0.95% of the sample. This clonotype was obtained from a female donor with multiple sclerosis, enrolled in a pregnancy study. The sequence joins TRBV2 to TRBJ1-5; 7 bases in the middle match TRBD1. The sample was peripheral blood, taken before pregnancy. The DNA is TGTGCCAGCAGTTGGGACAGTAATCAGCCCCAGCATTTT. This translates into CASSWDSNQPQHF.